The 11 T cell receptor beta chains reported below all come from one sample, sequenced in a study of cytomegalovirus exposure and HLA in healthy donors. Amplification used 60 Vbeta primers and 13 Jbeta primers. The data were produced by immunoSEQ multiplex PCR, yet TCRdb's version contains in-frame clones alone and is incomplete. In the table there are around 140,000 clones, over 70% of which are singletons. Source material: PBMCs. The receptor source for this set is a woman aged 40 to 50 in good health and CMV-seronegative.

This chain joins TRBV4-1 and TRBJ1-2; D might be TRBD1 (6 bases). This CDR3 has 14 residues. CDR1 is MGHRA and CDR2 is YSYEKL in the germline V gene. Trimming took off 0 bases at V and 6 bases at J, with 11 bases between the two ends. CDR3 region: CASSQDRGRNGYTF. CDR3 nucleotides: TGCGCCAGCAGCCAAGACAGGGGCAGGAATGGCTACACCTTC.

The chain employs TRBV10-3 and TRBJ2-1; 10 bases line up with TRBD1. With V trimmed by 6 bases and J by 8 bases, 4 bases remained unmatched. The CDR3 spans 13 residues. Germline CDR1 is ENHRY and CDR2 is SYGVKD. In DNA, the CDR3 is TGTGCCATCAGAGCCGGGACAGGGGATGAGCAGTTCTTC. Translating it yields CAIRAGTGDEQFF.

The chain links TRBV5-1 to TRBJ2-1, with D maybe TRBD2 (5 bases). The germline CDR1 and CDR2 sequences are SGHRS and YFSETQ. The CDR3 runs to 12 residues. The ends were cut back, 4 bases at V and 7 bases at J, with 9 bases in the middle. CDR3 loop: CASSRTGNEQFF. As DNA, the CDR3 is TGCGCCAGCAGCAGAACGGGAAATGAGCAGTTCTTC.

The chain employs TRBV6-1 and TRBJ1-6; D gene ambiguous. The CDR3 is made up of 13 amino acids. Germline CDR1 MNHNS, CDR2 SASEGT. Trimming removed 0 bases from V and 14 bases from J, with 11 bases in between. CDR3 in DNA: TGTGCCAGCAGTGAAGCGGCGGTGCGAGCCCTCCACTTT. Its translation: CASSEAAVRALHF.

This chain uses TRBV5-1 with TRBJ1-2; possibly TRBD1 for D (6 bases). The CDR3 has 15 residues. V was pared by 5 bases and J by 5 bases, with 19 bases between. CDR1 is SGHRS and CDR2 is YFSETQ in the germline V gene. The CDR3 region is CASSSTGQHFYGYTF. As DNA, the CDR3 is TGCGCCAGCAGTTCTACCGGACAGCACTTTTATGGCTACACCTTC. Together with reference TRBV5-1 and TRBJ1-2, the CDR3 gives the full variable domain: KAGVTQTPRYLIKTRGQQVTLSCSPISGHRSVSWYQQTPGQGLQFLFEYFSETQRNKGNFPGRFSGRQFSNSRSEMNVSTLELGDSALYLCASSSTGQHFYGYTFGSGTRLTVV.

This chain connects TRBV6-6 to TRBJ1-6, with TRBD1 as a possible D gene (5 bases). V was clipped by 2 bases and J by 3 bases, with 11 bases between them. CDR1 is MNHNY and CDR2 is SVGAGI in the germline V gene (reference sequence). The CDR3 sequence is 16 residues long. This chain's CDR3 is CASSYGRTSYNSPLHF. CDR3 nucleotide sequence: TGTGCCAGCAGTTACGGGCGGACAAGCTATAATTCACCCCTCCACTTT.

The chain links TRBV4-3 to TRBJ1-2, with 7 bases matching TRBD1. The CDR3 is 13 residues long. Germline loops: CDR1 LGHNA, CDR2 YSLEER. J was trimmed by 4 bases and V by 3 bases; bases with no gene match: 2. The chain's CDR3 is CASSHRDSYGYTF. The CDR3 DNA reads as TGCGCCAGCAGCCACCGGGACAGCTATGGCTACACCTTC.

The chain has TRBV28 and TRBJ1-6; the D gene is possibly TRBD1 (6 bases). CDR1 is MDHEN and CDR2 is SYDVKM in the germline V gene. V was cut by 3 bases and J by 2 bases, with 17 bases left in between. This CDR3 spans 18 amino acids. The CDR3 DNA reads TGTGCCAGCAGTTTCCTACAGGGTCCTGGGACCTATAATTCACCCCTCCACTTT. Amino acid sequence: CASSFLQGPGTYNSPLHF.

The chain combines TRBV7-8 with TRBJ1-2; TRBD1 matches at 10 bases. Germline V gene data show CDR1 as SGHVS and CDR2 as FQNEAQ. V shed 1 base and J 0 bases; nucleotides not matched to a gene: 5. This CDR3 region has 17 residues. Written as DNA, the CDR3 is TGTGCCAGCAGCTTAGGGACAGGGGGAAGCCCTAACTATGGCTACACCTTC. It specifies CASSLGTGGSPNYGYTF.

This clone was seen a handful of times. CDR3 loop: CASTSGPSSGNTIYF. The CDR3, as DNA: TGTGCCAGCACCTCAGGGCCCTCCTCTGGAAACACCATATATTTT. This chain links TRBV6-5 with TRBJ1-3; weak D call: TRBD1 (5 bases). This CDR3 has 15 residues. Trimming removed 7 bases from V and 0 bases from J, with 13 bases in between. CDR1 and CDR2 from the germline V gene are MNHEY and SVGAGI.

The CDR3 DNA reads TGTGCCAGCAGGATGGACATGGCGGATGCAGCCTATGGCTACACCTTC. Translating gives CASRMDMADAAYGYTF. The rearrangement links TRBV28 to TRBJ1-2; the D gene is possibly TRBD1 (5 bases). Germline V lookup: CDR1 MDHEN, CDR2 SYDVKM. The V end was cut by 6 bases, the J end by 4 bases, with 21 bases between. The CDR3 is made up of 16 amino acids.